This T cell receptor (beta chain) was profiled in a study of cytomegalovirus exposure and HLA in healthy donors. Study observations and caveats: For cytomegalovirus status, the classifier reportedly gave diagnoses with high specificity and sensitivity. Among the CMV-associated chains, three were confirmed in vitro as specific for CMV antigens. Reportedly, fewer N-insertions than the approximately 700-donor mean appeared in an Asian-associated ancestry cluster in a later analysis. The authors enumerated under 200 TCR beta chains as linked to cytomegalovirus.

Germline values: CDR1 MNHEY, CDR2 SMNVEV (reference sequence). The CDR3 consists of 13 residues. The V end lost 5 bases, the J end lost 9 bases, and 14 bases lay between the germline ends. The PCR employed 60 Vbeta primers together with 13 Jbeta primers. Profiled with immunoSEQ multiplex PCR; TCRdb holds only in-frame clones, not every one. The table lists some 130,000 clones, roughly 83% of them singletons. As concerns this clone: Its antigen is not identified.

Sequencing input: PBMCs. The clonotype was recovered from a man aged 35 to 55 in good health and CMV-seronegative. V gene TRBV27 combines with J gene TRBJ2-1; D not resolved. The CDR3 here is CASSPRGFVEQFF. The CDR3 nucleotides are TGTGCCAGCAGTCCCCGAGGTTTTGTTGAGCAGTTCTTC.